What follows describes a single T cell receptor beta chain. The antigen it binds to is not known. No clone much larger than this one lies a single base away; base qualities are absent. The library was obtained by RT-PCR. Reads for this sample came from an Illumina HiSeq 2500. TCRdb reran the public reads through fastp at Q25 and MiXCR, keeping productive beta chains. CDR3 protein sequences are deduplicated, and each keeps its most common genes and DNA. The table for this sample lists 450,000 to 550,000 distinct CDR3 sequences; 25% of them were counted only once. The biggest ten clones account for over 1.5% of the sample. This specimen belongs to a study of response to subunit inactivated influenza vaccine (dated by TCRdb to 2016 to 2019). Study-level background: Deep quantitative T cell receptor repertoire profiling was used in the study to track responses to a trivalent subunit inactivated influenza vaccine.

Via the germline V gene, CDR1 is MNHEY and CDR2 SVGEGT. The CDR3 spans 19 residues, from the cysteine through the phenylalanine. The sequence is cut down to CDR3 DNA, 57 bases in frame from base 1. V ends up 4 bases short and J 3 bases short, with an unmatched junction base count of 17. What the authors observed across the whole study: The authors suggested that each seasonal influenza vaccination may recruit only a limited number of new T cells.

The chain couples TRBV6-2 or TRBV6-3 to TRBJ2-4; TRBD1 fits 8 bases in the junction. The material was CD4+ T cells sorted from PBMCs, obtained about 5 days after vaccination. The receptor comes from a man aged 50 or older who received an inactivated influenza vaccine. Donor details come from another sample of the same person, matched by shared clones. The CDR3 protein sequence reads: CASSSRTRGQEGVKNIQYF. The DNA is TGTGCCAGCAGTTCCCGCACCCGGGGACAGGAAGGGGTCAAAAACATTCAGTACTTC.